The rows below give T cell receptor beta chains drawn from one sample of a study of blood T cells in healthy people across ages. TCRdb reprocessed the 5' RACE reads with MiXCR, giving one entry per CDR3 protein. This sample yields fewer than 1.5 million distinct CDR3 sequences, of which approximately 40% are seen a single time; around 8% belongs to the top ten. Sequencing was performed on blood. These receptors were collected from a woman aged 18-29 years in good health. CDR3s leave out the opening cysteine and the closing phenylalanine or tryptophan. A D gene is named only where the DNA matches it firmly. Only some rows state a clone size, as once, few, many or a class for expanded clones.

D | J | size | V | CDR3
TRBD1 | TRBJ1-3 | few | TRBV15 | ATSSGTGTGNTIY
. | TRBJ2-3 | few | TRBV21-1 | ASSNRGEDSKSIISDTQY
. | TRBJ2-5 | . | TRBV7-2 | ASSLGPRQQETQY
. | TRBJ2-7 | many | TRBV12-3/TRBV12-4 | ASSSPGRTYEQY
. | TRBJ2-1 | . | TRBV12-5 | ASGLLSGSSYNEQF
. | TRBJ2-5 | . | TRBV14 | ASSDWDQQETQY
. | TRBJ2-2 | . | TRBV5-6 | ASSPDKTGDLF
. | TRBJ1-2 | few | TRBV6-5 | ASSYSIASYGYT
. | TRBJ2-5 | few | TRBV6-5 | ASMRRGALETQY
. | TRBJ2-1 | . | TRBV5-1 | ASRGSAEQF
. | TRBJ1-2 | once | TRBV2 | ASSGSSQSYGYT
. | TRBJ2-2 | . | TRBV7-2 | ASSLLSGGELF
TRBD2 | TRBJ2-3 | . | TRBV2 | ASSVVSGGVPTDTQY
. | TRBJ2-1 | . | TRBV24-1 | ATSDLSDNEQF
. | TRBJ2-5 | few | TRBV27 | ASSFTGNLKETQY
. | TRBJ2-5 | few | TRBV20-1 | SALEGGPGETQY
TRBD2 | TRBJ2-2 | . | TRBV4-1 | ASSYKLLAGVTNTGELF
TRBD2 | TRBJ2-3 | . | TRBV7-2 | ASSLQRGGFTDTQY
. | . | . | TRBV27 | ASSLRQGIDEQY
. | TRBJ2-5 | . | TRBV29-1 | SVVGRLRQETQY
TRBD2 | TRBJ2-3 | . | TRBV4-1 | ASSPSRIASGEITQY
. | TRBJ1-5 | few | TRBV30 | AWSWDGPGQPQH